These 11 T cell receptor beta chains were sequenced from one sample in a study of PD-L1 blockade in urothelial cancer. Sequencing was performed with immunoSEQ multiplex PCR; in TCRdb, only in-frame clones are kept and a portion is missing. The table has 35,000 to 55,000 clones, roughly 82% seen once. The sample here was PBMCs, taken around atezolizumab (anti-PD-L1) treatment. Receptors originate from an older man with urothelial cancer.

This chain joins TRBV5-1 and TRBJ2-5; D not resolved. The J call is doubtful: the DNA matches TRBJ2-7 better. There are 13 residues in the CDR3. Germline lookup yields CDR1 SGHRS and CDR2 YFSETQ. The CDR3 loop reads CASSLAGNYEQYF. The CDR3 DNA reads as TGCGCCAGCAGCTTGGCCGGCAACTACGAGCAGTACTTC.

The chain links TRBV29-1 to TRBJ2-3; D may be TRBD2 (5 bases). Per germline, CDR1 SQVTM and CDR2 ANQGSEA. The CDR3 has 15 amino acids. V lost 1 base, J lost 6 bases, and 17 bases lay in between. The CDR3 nucleotides are TGCAGCGTTGAAGGAGGTCCGGGAAGGGCGGATACGCAGTATTTT. Translation: CSVEGGPGRADTQYF.

The chain has TRBV6-1 and TRBJ1-3; 7 bases match TRBD1. The CDR3 is made up of 13 amino acids. The germline V gene encodes CDR1 MNHNS and CDR2 SASEGT. Trimming removed 4 bases from V and 3 bases from J; junction bases left unmatched: 0. CDR3 loop: CASSGQGGNTIYF. The CDR3 DNA sequence: TGTGCCAGCAGTGGACAGGGTGGAAACACCATATATTTT.

The chain carries TRBV10-3 and TRBJ2-3; 7 positions agree with TRBD1. CDR1 ENHRY and CDR2 SYGVKD come from the germline V gene. The junction had 11 bases not matched to a gene; V was cut back by 8 bases and J by 6 bases. The CDR3 spans 14 residues. The CDR3 loop is CAIQEYRGTDTQYF. DNA of the CDR3: TGTGCCATCCAAGAATACAGGGGAACCGATACGCAGTATTTT.

This clone was recorded once. J is TRBJ1-5 and V is TRBV7-2, with D possibly TRBD1 on 5 matching bases. V was pared by 5 bases and J by 7 bases, with 12 bases between. Germline V gives CDR1 SGHTA, CDR2 FQGNSA. The CDR3 consists of 13 residues. The CDR3 spells CASSADRGQPQHF. CDR3 nucleotide sequence: TGTGCCAGCAGCGCCGACAGAGGACAGCCCCAGCATTTT.

The chain links TRBV4-3 to TRBJ1-3; D is unclear. V was pared by 3 bases and J by 4 bases, with 13 bases between. Per germline, CDR1 LGHNA and CDR2 YSLEER. The CDR3 extends over 15 amino acids. CDR3 protein: CASSQVPGRGNTIYF. CDR3 DNA sequence: TGCGCCAGCAGCCAGGTCCCGGGTAGGGGAAACACCATATATTTT.

This chain uses TRBV13 with TRBJ2-7; 9 bases map to TRBD1. V gave up 5 bases and J gave up 9 bases; unmatched junction bases: 14. The CDR3 is 15 amino acids. Germline V gene lookup returns CDR1 PRHDT and CDR2 FYEKMQ (reference sequence). The CDR3 bases are TGTGCCAGCAGCATCTCCGGGACAGGGAATCATGTGCAGTACTTC. Its protein is CASSISGTGNHVQYF.

The chain employs TRBV6-1 and TRBJ1-5; D unclear. V lost 10 bases and J lost 7, with 20 bases in between. The CDR3 spans 14 residues. Germline CDR1 and CDR2: MNHNS and SASEGT. The CDR3 region has the DNA TGTGCCACCGGCACTACCTACGATGGGCAGCCCCAGCATTTT. It translates to CATGTTYDGQPQHF.

CDR3 protein: CASSERSLAVGDTQYF. The CDR3 DNA is TGTGCCAGCAGTGAACGCTCACTAGCGGTTGGAGATACGCAGTATTTT. This chain links TRBV6-1 with TRBJ2-3, with TRBD2 matching 8 bases. From germline, CDR1 is MNHNS and CDR2 SASEGT. The ends lost 2 bases at V and 5 bases at J; junction bases unmatched: 9. This CDR3 is built from 16 residues.

The rearrangement uses TRBV7-3 and TRBJ2-2; 9 bases map to TRBD2. Germline trimming cut 1 base from V and 6 bases from J; bases unmatched to any gene: 12. Germline lookup yields CDR1 SGHTA and CDR2 FQGTGA. This CDR3 has 18 amino acids. The CDR3 protein is CASSLKTSGYLVSGELFF. The CDR3 nucleotides read TGTGCCAGCAGCTTAAAAACTAGCGGGTACTTGGTCTCCGGGGAGCTGTTTTTT.

This chain uses TRBV5-1 with TRBJ2-3; D gene ambiguous. CDR3 length equals 14 residues. V dropped 4 bases and J dropped 2 bases, with 11 bases sitting between them. CDR1 and CDR2 (germline): SGHRS, YFSETQ. The CDR3 region has the DNA TGCGCCAGCAGCCCACGAAGCCTCACAGATACGCAGTATTTT. It encodes CASSPRSLTDTQYF. Variable domain in full (rest from reference TRBV5-1 and TRBJ2-3): KAGVTQTPRYLIKTRGQQVTLSCSPISGHRSVSWYQQTPGQGLQFLFEYFSETQRNKGNFPGRFSGRQFSNSRSEMNVSTLELGDSALYLCASSPRSLTDTQYFGPGTRLTVL.